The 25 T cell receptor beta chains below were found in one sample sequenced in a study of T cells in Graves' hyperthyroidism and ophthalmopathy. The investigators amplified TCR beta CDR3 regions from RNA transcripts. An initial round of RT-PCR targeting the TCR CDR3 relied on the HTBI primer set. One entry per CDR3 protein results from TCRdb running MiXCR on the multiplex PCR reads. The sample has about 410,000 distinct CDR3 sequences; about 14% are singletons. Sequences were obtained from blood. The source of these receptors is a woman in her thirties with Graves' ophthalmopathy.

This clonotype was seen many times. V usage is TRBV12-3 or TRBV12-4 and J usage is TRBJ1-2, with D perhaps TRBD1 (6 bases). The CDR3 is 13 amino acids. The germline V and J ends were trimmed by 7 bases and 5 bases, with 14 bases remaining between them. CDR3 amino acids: CASIRTDEYGYTF. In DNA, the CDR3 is TGTGCCAGCATCCGGACAGACGAGTATGGCTACACCTTC.

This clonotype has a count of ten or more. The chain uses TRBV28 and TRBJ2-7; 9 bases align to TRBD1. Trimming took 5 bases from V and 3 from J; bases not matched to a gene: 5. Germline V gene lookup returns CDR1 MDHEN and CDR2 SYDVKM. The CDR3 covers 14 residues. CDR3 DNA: TGTGCCAGCAGTCACCCGACAGGGGGCTACGAGCAGTACTTC. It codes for CASSHPTGGYEQYF.

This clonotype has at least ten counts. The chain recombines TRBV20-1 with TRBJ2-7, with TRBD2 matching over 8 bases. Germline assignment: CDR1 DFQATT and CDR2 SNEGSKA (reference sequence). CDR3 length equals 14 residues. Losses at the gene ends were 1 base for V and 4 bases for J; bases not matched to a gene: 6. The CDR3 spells CSARAGGIPYEQYF. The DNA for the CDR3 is TGCAGTGCTAGAGCGGGGGGGATCCCGTACGAGCAGTACTTC.

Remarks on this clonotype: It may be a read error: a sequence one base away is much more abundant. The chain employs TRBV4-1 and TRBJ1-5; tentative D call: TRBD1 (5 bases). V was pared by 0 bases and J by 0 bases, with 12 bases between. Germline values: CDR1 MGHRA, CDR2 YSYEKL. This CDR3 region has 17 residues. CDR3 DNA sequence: TGCGCCAGCAGCCAAGACTGGAGGGGTTTTAGCAATCAGCCCCAGCATTTT. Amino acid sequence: CASSQDWRGFSNQPQHF.

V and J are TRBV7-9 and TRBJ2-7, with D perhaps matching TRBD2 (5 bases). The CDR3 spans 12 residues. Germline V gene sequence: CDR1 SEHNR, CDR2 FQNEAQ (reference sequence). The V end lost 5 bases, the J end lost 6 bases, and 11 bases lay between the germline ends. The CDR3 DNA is TGTGCCAGCAGCCCGGGATTGGTCGAGCAGTACTTC. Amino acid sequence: CASSPGLVEQYF.

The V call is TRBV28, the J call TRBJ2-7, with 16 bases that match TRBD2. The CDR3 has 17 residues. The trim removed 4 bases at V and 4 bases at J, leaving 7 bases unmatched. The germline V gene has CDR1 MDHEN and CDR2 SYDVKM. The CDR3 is CASSSGLAGGPRYEQYF. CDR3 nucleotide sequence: TGTGCCAGCAGTTCGGGACTAGCGGGGGGGCCTCGGTACGAGCAGTACTTC.

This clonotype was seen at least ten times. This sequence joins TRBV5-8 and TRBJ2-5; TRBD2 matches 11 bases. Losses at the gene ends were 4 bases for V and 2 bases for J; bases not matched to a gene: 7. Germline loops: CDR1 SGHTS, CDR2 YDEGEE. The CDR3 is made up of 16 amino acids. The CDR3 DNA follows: TGTGCCAGCAGCCGCCTAGCGGGGGGTTATCAAGAGACCCAGTACTTC. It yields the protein CASSRLAGGYQETQYF.

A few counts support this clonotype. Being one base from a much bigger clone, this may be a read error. The CDR3 loop is CAGSLLTGIRNSPLHF. The DNA of the CDR3 is TGTGCCGGCAGCTTACTAACAGGAATTCGGAATTCACCCCTCCACTTT. The rearrangement links TRBV11-3 to TRBJ1-6; TRBD1 might be the D (5 bases). Germline loops: CDR1 SGHNT, CDR2 YENEEA. The CDR3 consists of 16 residues. Full variable domain (remainder filled in from reference TRBV11-3 and TRBJ1-6): EAGVVQSPRYKIIEKKQPVAFWCNPISGHNTLYWYLQNLGQGPELLIRYENEEAVDDSQLPKDRFSAERLKGVDSTLKIQPAELGDSAVYLCAGSLLTGIRNSPLHFGNGTRLTVT.

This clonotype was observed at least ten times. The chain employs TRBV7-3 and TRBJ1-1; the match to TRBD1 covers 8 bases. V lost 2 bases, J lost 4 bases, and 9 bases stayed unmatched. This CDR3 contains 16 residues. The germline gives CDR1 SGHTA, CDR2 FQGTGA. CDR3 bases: TGTGCCAGCAGCTTATTCCCGACAGGGGTGGGCACTGAAGCTTTCTTT. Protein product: CASSLFPTGVGTEAFF.

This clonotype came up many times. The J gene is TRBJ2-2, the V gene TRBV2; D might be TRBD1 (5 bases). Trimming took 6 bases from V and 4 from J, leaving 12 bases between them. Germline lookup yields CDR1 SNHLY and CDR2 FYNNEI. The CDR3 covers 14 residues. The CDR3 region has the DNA TGTGCCAGCAGGGCAGGGATTTTCACCGGGGAGCTGTTTTTT. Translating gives CASRAGIFTGELFF.

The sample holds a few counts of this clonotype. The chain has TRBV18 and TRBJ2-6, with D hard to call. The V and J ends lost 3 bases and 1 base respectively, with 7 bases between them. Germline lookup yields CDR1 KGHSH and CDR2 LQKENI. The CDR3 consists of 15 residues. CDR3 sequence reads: CASSPSVSGANVLTF. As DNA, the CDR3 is TGTGCCAGCTCACCTTCCGTTTCTGGGGCCAACGTCCTGACTTTC.

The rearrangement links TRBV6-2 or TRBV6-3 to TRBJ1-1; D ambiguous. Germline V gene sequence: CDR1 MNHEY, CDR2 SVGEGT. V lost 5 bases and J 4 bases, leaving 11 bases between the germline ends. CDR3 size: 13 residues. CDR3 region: CASSRDLGTEAFF. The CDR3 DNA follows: TGTGCCAGCAGTCGAGACCTAGGCACTGAAGCTTTCTTT.

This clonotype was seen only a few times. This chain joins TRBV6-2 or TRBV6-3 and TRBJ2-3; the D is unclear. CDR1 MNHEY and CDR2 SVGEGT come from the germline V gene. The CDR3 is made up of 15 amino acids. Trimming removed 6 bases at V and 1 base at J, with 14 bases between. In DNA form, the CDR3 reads TGTGCCAGCAGGCAGCCGGGCGACGGCACAGATACGCAGTATTTT. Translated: CASRQPGDGTDTQYF.

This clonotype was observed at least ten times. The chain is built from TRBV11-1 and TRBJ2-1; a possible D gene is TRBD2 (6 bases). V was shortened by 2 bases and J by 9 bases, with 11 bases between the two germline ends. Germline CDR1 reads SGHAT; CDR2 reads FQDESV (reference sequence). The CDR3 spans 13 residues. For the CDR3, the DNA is TGTGCCAGCAGCTTACCCCTAGCGAGTGAGCAGTTCTTC. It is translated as CASSLPLASEQFF.

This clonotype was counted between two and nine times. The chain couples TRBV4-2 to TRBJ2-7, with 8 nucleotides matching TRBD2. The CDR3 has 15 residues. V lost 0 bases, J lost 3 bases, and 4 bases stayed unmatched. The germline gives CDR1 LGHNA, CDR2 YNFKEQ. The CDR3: CASSQDKRGSYEQYF. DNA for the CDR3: TGTGCCAGCAGCCAAGATAAGCGGGGGAGCTACGAGCAGTACTTC.

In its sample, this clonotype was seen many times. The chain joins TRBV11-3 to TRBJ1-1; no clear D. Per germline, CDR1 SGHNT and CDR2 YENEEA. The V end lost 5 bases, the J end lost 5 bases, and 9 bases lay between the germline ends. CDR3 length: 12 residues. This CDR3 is CASSRVDTEAFF. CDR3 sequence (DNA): TGTGCCAGCAGCAGGGTTGATACTGAAGCTTTCTTT.

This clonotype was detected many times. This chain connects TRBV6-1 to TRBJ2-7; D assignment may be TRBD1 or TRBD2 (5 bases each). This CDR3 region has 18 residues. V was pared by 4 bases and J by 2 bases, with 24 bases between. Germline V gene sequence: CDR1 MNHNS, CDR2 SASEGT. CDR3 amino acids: CASSVISGTYQSAYEQYF. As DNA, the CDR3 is TGTGCCAGCAGTGTCATCTCCGGGACGTACCAATCCGCCTACGAGCAGTACTTC.

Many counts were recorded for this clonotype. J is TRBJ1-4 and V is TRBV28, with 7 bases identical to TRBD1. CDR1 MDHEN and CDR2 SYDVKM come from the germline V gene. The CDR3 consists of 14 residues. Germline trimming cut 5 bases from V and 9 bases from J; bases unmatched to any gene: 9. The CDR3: CASSPEWDSQKLFF. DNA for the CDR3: TGTGCCAGCAGTCCCGAGTGGGACAGTCAAAAACTGTTTTTT.

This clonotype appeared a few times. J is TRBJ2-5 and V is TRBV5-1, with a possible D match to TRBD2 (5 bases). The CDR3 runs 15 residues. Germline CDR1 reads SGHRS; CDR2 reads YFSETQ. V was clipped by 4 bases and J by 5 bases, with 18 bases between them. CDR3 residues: CASSPEWAGGETQYF. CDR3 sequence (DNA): TGCGCCAGCAGCCCTGAATGGGCGGGCGGGGAGACCCAGTACTTC. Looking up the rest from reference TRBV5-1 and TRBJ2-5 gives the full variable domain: KAGVTQTPRYLIKTRGQQVTLSCSPISGHRSVSWYQQTPGQGLQFLFEYFSETQRNKGNFPGRFSGRQFSNSRSEMNVSTLELGDSALYLCASSPEWAGGETQYFGPGTRLLVL.

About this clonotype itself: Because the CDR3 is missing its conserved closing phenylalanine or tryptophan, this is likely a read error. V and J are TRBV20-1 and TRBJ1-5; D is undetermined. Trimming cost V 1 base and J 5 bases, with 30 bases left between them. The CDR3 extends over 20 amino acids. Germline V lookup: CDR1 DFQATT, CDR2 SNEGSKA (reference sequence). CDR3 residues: CSARGYTRGASISRYQPQHL. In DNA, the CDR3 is TGCAGTGCTAGAGGTTACACCCGCGGTGCTAGCATCTCCCGCTATCAGCCCCAGCATCTT.

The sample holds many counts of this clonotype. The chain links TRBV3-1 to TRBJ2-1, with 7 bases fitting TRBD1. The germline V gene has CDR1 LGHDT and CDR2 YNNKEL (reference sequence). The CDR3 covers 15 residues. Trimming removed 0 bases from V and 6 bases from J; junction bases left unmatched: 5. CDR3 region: CASSQDSRGLNEQFF. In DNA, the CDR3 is TGTGCCAGCAGCCAAGATAGTAGGGGGCTCAATGAGCAGTTCTTC.

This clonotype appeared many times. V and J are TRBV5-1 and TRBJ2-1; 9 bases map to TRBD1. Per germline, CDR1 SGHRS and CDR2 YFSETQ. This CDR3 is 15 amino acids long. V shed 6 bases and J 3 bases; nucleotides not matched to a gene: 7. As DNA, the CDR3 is TGCGCCAGCACCCCTTGGGACAGGGACTACAATGAGCAGTTCTTC. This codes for CASTPWDRDYNEQFF.

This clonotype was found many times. The CDR3 DNA reads TGTGCCAGCAGTTTAACCCCCTTGGGGGGAGCAGCGAACACCGGGGAGCTGTTTTTT. It codes for CASSLTPLGGAANTGELFF. The chain carries TRBV7-8 and TRBJ2-2, with a tentative D call TRBD2 (6 bases). Trimming cost V 6 bases and J 0 bases, with 23 bases left between them. The CDR3 consists of 19 residues. Germline CDR1 and CDR2: SGHVS and FQNEAQ.

DNA of the CDR3: TGTGCCAGCAGCGTGAGGGACAGGGGAAACACCATATATTTT. Translating it yields CASSVRDRGNTIYF. The chain employs TRBV9 and TRBJ1-3, with TRBD1 matching over 8 bases. The CDR3 has 14 residues. Trimming cost V 2 bases and J 4 bases; bases outside gene matches: 2. Germline V gene data show CDR1 as SGDLS and CDR2 as YYNGEE.

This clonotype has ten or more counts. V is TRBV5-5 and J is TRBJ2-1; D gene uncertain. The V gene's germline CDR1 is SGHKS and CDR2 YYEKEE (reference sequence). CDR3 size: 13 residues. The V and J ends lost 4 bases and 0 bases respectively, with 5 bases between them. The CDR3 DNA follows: TGTGCCAGCAGCCAGAGCTCCTACAATGAGCAGTTCTTC. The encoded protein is CASSQSSYNEQFF.